The 25 T cell receptor beta chains in this list originate from one sample, sequenced in a study of post-analysis software for immune sequencing data (dated by TCRdb to about 2015). The paper as a whole reports these results and caveats: Four or five TRBV segments, including TRBV5-6, TRBV5-1 and TRBV20-1, were significantly more frequent in patients than controls.

Their recognized antigens are unknown. Receptor amplification or capture employed PCR. Sequencing relied on an Illumina HiSeq 2500. To reduce PCR and sequencing biases, unique molecular identifiers were incorporated into the TCR beta cDNA libraries. TCRdb cleaned the public reads at Q25 with fastp, built clones with MiXCR and kept in-frame beta chains. For every CDR3 protein sequence, its rows merge into one entry that carries the most common genes and DNA. Within this sample are 800,000 to 950,000 distinct CDR3 sequences, with roughly 58% of them counted one time only. Approximately 4.4% of the sample goes to the ten largest clones. Sequenced: blood. The receptors stem from a girl between 10 and 17 years old with multiple sclerosis.

The gene calls are TRBV12-3 or TRBV12-4 and TRBJ1-2; D uncertain. The CDR3 is made up of 12 amino acids. The ends were cut back, 6 bases at V and 9 bases at J, with 14 bases in the middle. The CDR3, as DNA: TGTGCCAGCAGCGATCCCGGTTGGCGCTACACCTTC. Its protein product is CASSDPGWRYTF.

The chain links TRBV9 to TRBJ2-7, with D possibly TRBD2 on 7 matching bases. Trimming took off 1 base at V and 5 bases at J, with 19 bases between the two ends. This CDR3 region has 16 residues. Germline V gene data show CDR1 as SGDLS and CDR2 as YYNGEE. CDR3 coding DNA: TGTGCCAGCAGCGTAAGGGGGGGTGGGCGAGTCCACGAGCAGTACTTC. Translating gives CASSVRGGGRVHEQYF.

This clonotype came up a few times. This rearrangement joins TRBV20-1 to TRBJ1-5; D remains ambiguous. Trimming took 3 bases from V and 5 from J, leaving 14 bases between them. Germline values: CDR1 DFQATT, CDR2 SNEGSKA (reference sequence). The CDR3 length is 14 residues. The CDR3 DNA reads TGCAGTGCTAGTATGCTACAGTCCGATCAGCCCCAGCATTTT. This sequence encodes CSASMLQSDQPQHF.

The V and J genes are TRBV20-1 and TRBJ2-3; TRBD1 might be the D (5 bases). The CDR3 has 15 residues. Between the trimmed V and J ends, which lost 6 bases and 3 bases, there was a span of 19 bases. Germline V gene sequence: CDR1 DFQATT, CDR2 SNEGSKA (reference sequence). CDR3 amino acids: CSAFSGRERTDTQYF. In DNA, the CDR3 is TGCAGTGCCTTCTCGGGCAGGGAACGGACAGATACGCAGTATTTT.

This clonotype showed up just a few times. One junction end does not reproduce the germline sequence, and a read error may be involved. V and J are TRBV29-1 and TRBJ2-1; D remains unclear. The germline V gene encodes CDR1 SQVTM and CDR2 ANQGSEA. The CDR3 consists of 11 residues. The chain's CDR3 is CSVEDYNEQFF. The CDR3 DNA is TGCAGCGTGGAAGATTACAATGAGCAGTTCTTC.

The chain joins TRBV7-6 to TRBJ2-7; TRBD2 is a possible D gene (8 bases). This CDR3 is 15 amino acids long. Looked up from germline, CDR1 is SGHVS and CDR2 is FNYEAQ. The V end lost 1 base, the J end lost 5 bases, and 15 bases lay between the germline ends. CDR3 loop: CASSLGPGGLDEQYF. As DNA, the CDR3 is TGTGCCAGCAGCTTAGGTCCAGGGGGACTAGACGAGCAGTACTTC.

The rearrangement links TRBV27 to TRBJ2-7; TRBD2 matches 7 bases. J was trimmed by 5 bases and V by 8 bases; bases with no gene match: 6. CDR3 length: 12 amino acids. The germline V gene encodes CDR1 MNHEY and CDR2 SMNVEV (reference sequence). In nucleotides, the CDR3 is TGTGCCAGCGTCGGGGGGAGCAACGAGCAGTACTTC. Encoded protein: CASVGGSNEQYF.

The V gene is TRBV12-3 or TRBV12-4, the J gene TRBJ2-7, with TRBD2 matching 10 bases. The CDR3 totals 14 residues. V gave up 5 bases and J gave up 5 bases; unmatched junction bases: 6. CDR3 amino acids: CASSPRTSGHEQYF. The CDR3 nucleotides read TGTGCCAGCAGTCCCCGGACTAGCGGCCACGAGCAGTACTTC.

V usage is TRBV7-9 and J usage is TRBJ2-7, with 11 bases identical to TRBD2. The V and J ends lost 5 bases and 1 base, in that order; junction bases with no gene match: 19. CDR1 and CDR2 from the germline V gene are SEHNR and FQNEAQ (reference sequence). The CDR3 is 20 residues long. The CDR3 nucleotides are TGTGCCAGCAGCCCTCCCGCGGGACTAGCGGAATCATGGGGATCCTACGAGCAGTACTTC. This translates into CASSPPAGLAESWGSYEQYF. The full variable domain, in which reference TRBV7-9 and TRBJ2-7 provide the parts outside the CDR3, is DTGVSQNPRHKITKRGQNVTFRCDPISEHNRLYWYRQTLGQGPEFLTYFQNEAQLEKSRLLSDRFSAERPKGSFSTLEIQRTEQGDSAMYLCASSPPAGLAESWGSYEQYFGPGTRLTVT.

The gene calls are TRBV27 and TRBJ2-3; 7 bases are shared with TRBD1. V was pared by 6 bases and J by 0 bases, with 12 bases of the junction left unmatched. The CDR3 totals 17 residues. Germline assignment: CDR1 MNHEY and CDR2 SMNVEV (reference sequence). The CDR3 is CASSSLTGRPSTDTQYF. CDR3 DNA sequence: TGTGCCAGCAGCTCCCTGACAGGGCGTCCTAGCACAGATACGCAGTATTTT.

In its sample, this clonotype was seen once. The chain employs TRBV5-1 and TRBJ1-2; 9 nucleotides agree with TRBD1. The CDR3 runs to 16 residues. From germline, CDR1 is SGHRS and CDR2 YFSETQ. The ends lost 5 bases at V and 5 bases at J; junction bases unmatched: 13. The CDR3 protein is CASSSTGTGFEYGYTF. The CDR3 DNA reads TGCGCCAGCAGTTCCACCGGGACAGGGTTTGAGTATGGCTACACCTTC. Together with reference TRBV5-1 and TRBJ1-2, the CDR3 gives the full variable domain: KAGVTQTPRYLIKTRGQQVTLSCSPISGHRSVSWYQQTPGQGLQFLFEYFSETQRNKGNFPGRFSGRQFSNSRSEMNVSTLELGDSALYLCASSSTGTGFEYGYTFGSGTRLTVV.

V and J are TRBV29-1 and TRBJ2-1; D is unresolved. This CDR3 region has 13 residues. Germline loops: CDR1 SQVTM, CDR2 ANQGSEA. With 7 bases removed from V and 6 bases from J, the gap between germline ends came to 16 bases. This chain's CDR3 is CSAGLGLGNEQFF. The CDR3 DNA reads as TGCAGCGCAGGATTGGGTTTAGGCAATGAGCAGTTCTTC.

The V and J genes are TRBV7-3 and TRBJ1-1; no clear D. Looked up from germline, CDR1 is SGHTA and CDR2 is FQGTGA. The CDR3 contains 14 residues. V shed 4 bases and J shed 3 bases, with 12 bases lying between them. CDR3: CASSSSPSDTEAFF. CDR3 sequence (DNA): TGTGCCAGCAGCTCCTCCCCATCGGACACTGAAGCTTTCTTT.

The chain joins TRBV27 to TRBJ1-5, with 11 positions matching TRBD1. The CDR3 is 17 residues long. The J segment lost 6 bases and the V segment lost 2 bases, leaving 9 bases of the junction unmatched. Germline loops: CDR1 MNHEY, CDR2 SMNVEV (reference sequence). The chain's CDR3 is CASSLNHGQGAVQPQHF. CDR3 in DNA: TGTGCCAGCAGTTTAAACCACGGACAGGGGGCCGTTCAGCCCCAGCATTTT.

This chain joins TRBV4-2 and TRBJ2-7; 11 bases line up with TRBD2. This CDR3 has 18 residues. The ends lost 4 bases at V and 6 bases at J; junction bases unmatched: 17. Germline CDR1 LGHNA, CDR2 YNFKEQ. CDR3 nucleotides: TGTGCCAGCAGCCCCTTACCGGGACTAGCGGCCAAAGGGAGCGAGCAGTACTTC. As protein: CASSPLPGLAAKGSEQYF.

CDR3 in amino acids: CSAPPGLAIEGYSYNEQFF. As DNA, the CDR3 is TGCAGTGCTCCTCCGGGACTAGCAATTGAGGGTTACTCCTACAATGAGCAGTTCTTC. The chain employs TRBV20-1 and TRBJ2-1, with 9 bases identical to TRBD2. The CDR3 runs to 19 residues. Germline V gene data show CDR1 as DFQATT and CDR2 as SNEGSKA (reference sequence). Germline trimming cut 5 bases from V and 0 bases from J; bases unmatched to any gene: 17.

V usage is TRBV7-9 and J usage is TRBJ2-1; D gene unclear. Trimming pared 5 bases from V and 6 bases from J, leaving 17 bases between. This CDR3 region has 15 residues. The V gene's germline CDR1 is SEHNR and CDR2 FQNEAQ (reference sequence). The CDR3 here is CASSGRTPRANEQFF. The DNA of the CDR3 is TGTGCCAGCAGCGGTCGGACCCCACGGGCCAATGAGCAGTTCTTC.

This clonotype occurred a few times. The chain employs TRBV5-1 and TRBJ2-7, with D possibly TRBD1 on 6 matching bases. V was trimmed by 4 bases and J by 7 bases, leaving 21 bases between them. The CDR3 totals 15 residues. Per the germline V gene, CDR1 is SGHRS and CDR2 is YFSETQ. CDR3 nucleotide sequence: TGCGCCAGCAGCCCCGTGACAGGCCCTAGGACGGAGCAGTACTTC. Residues: CASSPVTGPRTEQYF.

This rearrangement joins TRBV29-1 to TRBJ2-1; 10 positions agree with TRBD2. CDR1 and CDR2 from the germline V gene are SQVTM and ANQGSEA. CDR3 length equals 14 residues. J lost 9 bases, V lost 0 bases, and 5 bases had no gene match. CDR3 coding DNA: TGCAGCGTTGAAGACAGCGGGAGGGCCGGTGAGCAGTTCTTC. The encoded protein is CSVEDSGRAGEQFF.

The chain couples TRBV29-1 to TRBJ1-2, with 9 positions matching TRBD1. V was clipped by 7 bases and J by 2 bases; unmatched bases: 8. This CDR3 is built from 14 residues. Germline lookup yields CDR1 SQVTM and CDR2 ANQGSEA. CDR3 nucleotides: TGCAGCGCCCAGACAGGGGGAAAGAACTATGGCTACACCTTC. Protein sequence: CSAQTGGKNYGYTF. The whole variable domain, remainder taken from reference TRBV29-1 and TRBJ1-2, is SAVISQKPSRDICQRGTSLTIQCQVDSQVTMMFWYRQQPGQSLTLIATANQGSEATYESGFVIDKFPISRPNLTFSTLTVSNMSPEDSSIYLCSAQTGGKNYGYTFGSGTRLTVV.

This clonotype was seen only a few times. This chain links TRBV7-9 with TRBJ2-5; unclear D gene. V was clipped by 0 bases and J by 1 base, with 9 bases between them. Germline CDR1 is SEHNR and CDR2 is FQNEAQ (reference sequence). The CDR3 totals 15 residues. CDR3 residues: CASSLAGPPQETQYF. The CDR3 nucleotides read TGTGCCAGCAGCTTAGCTGGGCCGCCCCAAGAGACCCAGTACTTC.

The chain is built from TRBV29-1 and TRBJ1-1; maybe TRBD1 (5 bases). The CDR3 is made up of 15 amino acids. From germline, CDR1 is SQVTM and CDR2 ANQGSEA. The V end lost 4 bases, the J end lost 3 bases, and 18 bases lay between the germline ends. The CDR3 DNA follows: TGCAGCGTTGGGTCAGGGTTAAAGGCGGACACTGAAGCTTTCTTT. This encodes CSVGSGLKADTEAFF.

This rearrangement joins TRBV5-1 to TRBJ2-5, with 11 nucleotides matching TRBD2. The CDR3 consists of 14 residues. The V gene end was trimmed by 3 bases and the J gene end by 5 bases; junction bases not matched to a gene: 3. Germline lookup yields CDR1 SGHRS and CDR2 YFSETQ. The CDR3 sequence: CASSWGTSGETQYF. The CDR3 DNA reads TGCGCCAGCAGCTGGGGGACTAGCGGCGAGACCCAGTACTTC.

This clonotype came up once. The V and J genes are TRBV6-6 and TRBJ2-1, with D possibly being TRBD2 (5 bases). The length of the CDR3 is 14 residues. V was clipped by 5 bases and J by 6 bases, with 14 bases between them. Germline loops: CDR1 MNHNY, CDR2 SVGAGI (reference sequence). The CDR3 region is CASSTLGAVNEQFF. The CDR3 DNA reads as TGTGCCAGCAGTACCCTGGGAGCGGTCAATGAGCAGTTCTTC.

V usage is TRBV14 and J usage is TRBJ1-2; no firm D call. With 1 base removed from V and 7 bases from J, the gap between germline ends came to 7 bases. Germline CDR1 and CDR2: SGHDN and FVKESK. This CDR3 comprises 12 residues. CDR3 nucleotides: TGTGCCAGCAGCCAAGCTAATGGTGGCTACACCTTC. Translating it yields CASSQANGGYTF.